These 16 T cell receptor beta chains originate from one sample sequenced in a study of metastatic and nonmetastatic thyroid tumors. Patients had received no treatment of any kind before thyroid surgery. TCRdb re-called the PCR reads via MiXCR. Of roughly 12,000 clones listed, around 21% are singletons. The sequenced sample was adjacent normal tissue. Source of these receptors: a female donor with papillary thyroid cancer or a benign thyroid nodule (not recorded which). Some clones in this sample may be carry-over from other donors' samples.

This clone was seen ten or more times. J is TRBJ2-7 and V is TRBV18; TRBD1 or TRBD2 may be the D gene (5 bases each). Trimming took off 4 bases at V and 6 bases at J, with 19 bases between the two ends. Germline CDR1 reads KGHSH; CDR2 reads LQKENI. This CDR3 is built from 15 residues. In DNA form, the CDR3 reads TGTGCCAGCTCACTTCAAGGGACGGGTATAGGCGAGCAGTACTTC. Protein: CASSLQGTGIGEQYF.

This clone was seen many times. The chain combines TRBV20-1 with TRBJ1-1; D remains ambiguous. Trimming took off 1 base at V and 4 bases at J, with 10 bases between the two ends. CDR1 DFQATT and CDR2 SNEGSKA come from the germline V gene (reference sequence). The CDR3 totals 13 residues. In DNA form, the CDR3 reads TGCAGTGCTAGAGTCCCTTTGAGCACTGAAGCTTTCTTT. Translating it yields CSARVPLSTEAFF.

By share, this clone counts as medium-sized. The rearrangement links TRBV6-1 to TRBJ1-2, with no clear D. The CDR3 is 14 amino acids. Looked up from germline, CDR1 is MNHNS and CDR2 is SASEGT. Trimming removed 0 bases from V and 6 bases from J, with 11 bases in between. The CDR3 DNA follows: TGTGCCAGCAGTGAAGCATCGGGTCTCGATGGCTACACCTTC. Translation gives CASSEASGLDGYTF.

The J gene is TRBJ2-7, the V gene TRBV20-1; possibly TRBD1 or TRBD2 for D (6 bases each). There are 14 residues in the CDR3. Germline-derived CDR1 and CDR2 are DFQATT and SNEGSKA (reference sequence). Deletions cut 0 bases from V and 3 bases from J, with 12 bases between. This CDR3 is CSARDLGGYYEQYF. The DNA for the CDR3 is TGCAGTGCTAGAGATTTAGGGGGGTACTACGAGCAGTACTTC.

This clone was detected ten times or more. The chain is built from TRBV4-1 and TRBJ2-5; the D gene is possibly TRBD1 (7 bases). CDR3 length equals 15 residues. Germline CDR1 reads MGHRA; CDR2 reads YSYEKL. The germline V and J ends were trimmed by 1 base and 4 bases, with 13 bases remaining between them. In DNA, the CDR3 is TGCGCCAGCAGCCAAGGCCGGCAGGGGGGAGAGACCCAGTACTTC. Its protein is CASSQGRQGGETQYF.

V gene TRBV28 combines with J gene TRBJ1-2; possibly TRBD1 for D (5 bases). Germline V CDR1 and CDR2: MDHEN, SYDVKM. Trimming removed 5 bases from V and 4 bases from J, with 20 bases in between. The CDR3 spans 16 residues. The CDR3 sequence: CASSTSRIQGPYGYTF. The CDR3 nucleotides read TGTGCCAGCAGTACCAGCCGAATCCAGGGTCCCTATGGCTACACCTTC.

This clone occurred many times. The rearrangement joins TRBV5-4 to TRBJ2-3; D not resolved. The germline V and J ends were trimmed by 1 base and 0 bases, with 6 bases remaining between them. Germline V gene data show CDR1 as SGHNT and CDR2 as YYREEE (reference sequence). The CDR3 loop spans 14 amino acids. The CDR3 reads CASSLLASTDTQYF. DNA of the CDR3: TGTGCCAGCAGCTTGCTCGCTAGCACAGATACGCAGTATTTT.

In this sample, this clone is medium-sized. This chain links TRBV6-6 with TRBJ2-5; D is perhaps TRBD1 (6 bases). V was shortened by 3 bases and J by 3 bases, with 14 bases between the two germline ends. CDR1 and CDR2 (germline): MNHNY, SVGAGI (reference sequence). The CDR3 consists of 15 residues. The DNA for the CDR3 is TGTGCCAGCAGTTATTCCGGGACAAGAGAAGAGACCCAGTACTTC. Protein: CASSYSGTREETQYF.

By sample share, this clone is medium-sized. The chain employs TRBV28 and TRBJ2-3; D is possibly TRBD1 (6 bases). V lost 6 bases, J lost 6 bases, and 22 bases lay in between. CDR1 and CDR2 from the germline V gene are MDHEN and SYDVKM. The CDR3 loop spans 16 amino acids. In DNA form, the CDR3 reads TGTGCCAGCAGCCACAGTTTCTGGGGGCGATGGGATACGCAGTATTTT. It encodes CASSHSFWGRWDTQYF. The whole variable domain, remainder taken from reference TRBV28 and TRBJ2-3, is DVKVTQSSRYLVKRTGEKVFLECVQDMDHENMFWYRQDPGLGLRLIYFSYDVKMKEKGDIPEGYSVSREKKERFSLILESASTNQTSMYLCASSHSFWGRWDTQYFGPGTRLTVL.

This chain joins TRBV9 and TRBJ2-5; TRBD2 might be the D (5 bases). The germline V and J ends were trimmed by 9 bases and 4 bases, with 19 bases remaining between them. Per the germline V gene, CDR1 is SGDLS and CDR2 is YYNGEE. The CDR3 is made up of 14 amino acids. CDR3 nucleotides: TGTGCCATCATCCCCGGACCGGGATTAGAGACCCAGTACTTC. Amino acid sequence: CAIIPGPGLETQYF.

This clone was recorded a few times. The chain employs TRBV6-1 and TRBJ2-1; tentatively, D is TRBD2 (6 bases). This CDR3 has 13 residues. Trimming stripped 0 bases from V and 13 bases from J, with 13 bases between. Germline CDR1 and CDR2: MNHNS and SASEGT. Here the CDR3 DNA reads TGTGCCAGCAGTGAAGCGCGGGGACGGAGACAGTTCTTC. This translates into CASSEARGRRQFF.

This clone occurred a few times. The rearrangement joins TRBV7-9 to TRBJ2-1; 7 bases match TRBD1. Germline V gene sequence: CDR1 SEHNR, CDR2 FQNEAQ (reference sequence). With 1 base clipped from V and 10 bases from J, the junction kept 1 base outside the gene matches. This CDR3 is built from 12 residues. The DNA for the CDR3 is TGTGCCAGCAGCTTAGGGGACAGAGAGCAGTTCTTC. This codes for CASSLGDREQFF.

The rearrangement links TRBV2 to TRBJ1-4; TRBD1 is a possible D gene (5 bases). The length of the CDR3 is 15 residues. Germline CDR1 is SNHLY and CDR2 is FYNNEI. V was clipped by 5 bases and J by 7 bases, with 17 bases between them. CDR3 residues: CASSPVRGLLEKLFF. The CDR3, as DNA: TGTGCCAGCAGTCCGGTGAGGGGCTTACTTGAAAAACTGTTTTTT. The entire variable domain, with the rest obtained from reference TRBV2 and TRBJ1-4, is as follows: EPEVTQTPSHQVTQMGQEVILRCVPISNHLYFYWYRQILGQKVEFLVSFYNNEISEKSEIFDDQFSVERPDGSNFTLKIRSTKLEDSAMYFCASSPVRGLLEKLFFGSGTQLSVL.

This clone turned up a few times. The chain recombines TRBV6-2 or TRBV6-3 with TRBJ2-7; D is tentatively TRBD1 or TRBD2 (6 bases each). This CDR3 spans 15 amino acids. In germline, CDR1 is MNHEY, CDR2 SVGEGT. V shed 6 bases and J shed 1 base, with 16 bases lying between them. DNA of the CDR3: TGTGCCAGCAGCCAACGGAGGGGGGCATCCTACGAGCAGTACTTC. Protein product: CASSQRRGASYEQYF.

A few counts support this clone. This sequence may be a read error, since a much larger clone differs from it by one base. Because the CDR3 is missing its conserved closing phenylalanine or tryptophan, this is likely a read error. The sample carries other DNA sequences with the same CDR3. The chain combines TRBV19 with TRBJ2-4; D gene ambiguous. The CDR3 runs to 14 residues. The germline V gene encodes CDR1 LNHDA and CDR2 SQIVND (reference sequence). V was pared by 3 bases and J by 7 bases, with 13 bases between. The CDR3 region is CASSIVGSANIQYL. The CDR3 DNA reads TGTGCCAGTAGTATTGTAGGGTCCGCTAACATTCAGTACCTC.

This clone was found a few times. The genes are TRBV6-2 or TRBV6-3 and TRBJ2-7; 9 bases match TRBD1. Germline V CDR1 and CDR2: MNHEY, SVGEGT. The V gene end was trimmed by 0 bases and the J gene end by 2 bases; junction bases not matched to a gene: 8. The CDR3 loop spans 17 amino acids. In DNA form, the CDR3 reads TGTGCCAGCAGTTACTCTGGCGAGAGACAGGGGGCCTACGAGCAGTACTTC. It encodes CASSYSGERQGAYEQYF.